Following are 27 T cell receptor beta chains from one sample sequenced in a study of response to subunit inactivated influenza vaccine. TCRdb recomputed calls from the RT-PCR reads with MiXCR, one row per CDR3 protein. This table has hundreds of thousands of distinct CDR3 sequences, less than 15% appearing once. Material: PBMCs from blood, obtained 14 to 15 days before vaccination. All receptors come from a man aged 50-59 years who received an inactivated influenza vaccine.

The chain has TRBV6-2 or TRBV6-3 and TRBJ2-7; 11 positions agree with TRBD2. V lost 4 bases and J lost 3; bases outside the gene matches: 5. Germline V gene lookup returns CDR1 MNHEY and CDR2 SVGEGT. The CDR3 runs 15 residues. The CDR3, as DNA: TGTGCCAGCAGTTTCCAACTAGCGGGAGTCTACGAGCAGTACTTC. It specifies CASSFQLAGVYEQYF.

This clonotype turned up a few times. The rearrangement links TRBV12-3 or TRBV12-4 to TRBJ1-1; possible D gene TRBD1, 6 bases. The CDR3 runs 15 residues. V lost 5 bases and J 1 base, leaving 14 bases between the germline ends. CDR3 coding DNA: TGTGCCAGCAGTGGTCCCAGCAGGGGGAACACTGAAGCTTTCTTT. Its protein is CASSGPSRGNTEAFF.

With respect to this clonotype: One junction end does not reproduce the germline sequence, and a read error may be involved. Here the CDR3 DNA reads TGTGCCAGCAGTAGTACAGATACGCTGTATTTT. Amino acids: CASSSTDTLYF. The rearrangement joins TRBV12-3 or TRBV12-4 to TRBJ2-3; D ambiguous. The CDR3 spans 11 residues.

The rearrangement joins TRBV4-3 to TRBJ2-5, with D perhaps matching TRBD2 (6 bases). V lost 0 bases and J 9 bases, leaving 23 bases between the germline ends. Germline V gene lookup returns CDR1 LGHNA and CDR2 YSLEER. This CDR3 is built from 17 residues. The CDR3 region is CASSQDYFRAGTSAQYF. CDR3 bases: TGCGCCAGCAGCCAAGATTATTTTCGGGCAGGGACTTCGGCCCAGTACTTC.

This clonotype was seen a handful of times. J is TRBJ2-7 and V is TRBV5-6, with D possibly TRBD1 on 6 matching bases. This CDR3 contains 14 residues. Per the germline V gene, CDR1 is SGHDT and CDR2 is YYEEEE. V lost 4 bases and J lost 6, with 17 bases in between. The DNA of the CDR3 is TGTGCCAGCAGCCCGAACAGGGAACCTCCCGAGCAGTACTTC. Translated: CASSPNREPPEQYF.

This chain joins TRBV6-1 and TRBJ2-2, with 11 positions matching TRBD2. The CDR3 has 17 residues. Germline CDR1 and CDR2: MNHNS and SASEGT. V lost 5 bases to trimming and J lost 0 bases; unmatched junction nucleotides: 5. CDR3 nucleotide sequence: TGTGCCAGCAGTCAACTAGCGGGGGTTTCGAACACCGGGGAGCTGTTTTTT. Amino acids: CASSQLAGVSNTGELFF.

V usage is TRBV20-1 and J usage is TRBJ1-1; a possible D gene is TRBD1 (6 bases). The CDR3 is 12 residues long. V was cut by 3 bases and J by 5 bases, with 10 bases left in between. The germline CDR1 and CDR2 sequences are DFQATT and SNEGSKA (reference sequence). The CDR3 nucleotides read TGCAGTGCTAGGGGTCAGGGGACTGAAGCTTTCTTT. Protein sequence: CSARGQGTEAFF.

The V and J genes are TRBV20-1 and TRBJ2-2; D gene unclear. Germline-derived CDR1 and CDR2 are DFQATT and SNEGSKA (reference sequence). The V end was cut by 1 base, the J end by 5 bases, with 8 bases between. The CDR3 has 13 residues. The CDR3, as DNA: TGCAGTGCTAGAGGGAAGGTTACCGGGGAGCTGTTTTTT. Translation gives CSARGKVTGELFF.

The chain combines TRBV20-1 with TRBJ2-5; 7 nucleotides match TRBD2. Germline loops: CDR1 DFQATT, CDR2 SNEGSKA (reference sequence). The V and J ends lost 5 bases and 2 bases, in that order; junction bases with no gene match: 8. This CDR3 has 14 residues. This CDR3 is CSASDGGFQETQYF. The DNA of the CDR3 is TGCAGTGCTTCGGACGGGGGGTTTCAAGAGACCCAGTACTTC.

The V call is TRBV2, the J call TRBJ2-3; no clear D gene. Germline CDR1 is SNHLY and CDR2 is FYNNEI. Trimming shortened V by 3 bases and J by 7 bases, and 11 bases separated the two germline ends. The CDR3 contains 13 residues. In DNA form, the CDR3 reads TGTGCCAGCAGTGAGGGCAGACTCTATACGCAGTATTTT. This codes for CASSEGRLYTQYF.

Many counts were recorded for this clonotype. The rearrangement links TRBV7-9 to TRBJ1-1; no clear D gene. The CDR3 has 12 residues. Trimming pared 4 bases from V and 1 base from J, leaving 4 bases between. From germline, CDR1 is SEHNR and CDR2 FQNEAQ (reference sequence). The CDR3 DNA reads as TGTGCCAGCAGCTCTTGGAACACTGAAGCTTTCTTT. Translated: CASSSWNTEAFF.

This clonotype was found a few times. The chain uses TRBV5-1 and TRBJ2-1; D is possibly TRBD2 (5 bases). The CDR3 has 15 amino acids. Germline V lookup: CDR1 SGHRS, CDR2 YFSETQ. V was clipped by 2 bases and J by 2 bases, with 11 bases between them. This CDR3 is CASSLFGETYNEQFF. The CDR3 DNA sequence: TGCGCCAGCAGCTTATTCGGGGAGACCTACAATGAGCAGTTCTTC.

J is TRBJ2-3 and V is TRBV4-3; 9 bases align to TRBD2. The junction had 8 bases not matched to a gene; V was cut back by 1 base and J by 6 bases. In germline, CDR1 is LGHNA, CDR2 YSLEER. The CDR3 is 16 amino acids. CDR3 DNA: TGCGCCAGCAGCCAAGTTTATGCGGGGGGGCGTGATACGCAGTATTTT. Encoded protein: CASSQVYAGGRDTQYF.

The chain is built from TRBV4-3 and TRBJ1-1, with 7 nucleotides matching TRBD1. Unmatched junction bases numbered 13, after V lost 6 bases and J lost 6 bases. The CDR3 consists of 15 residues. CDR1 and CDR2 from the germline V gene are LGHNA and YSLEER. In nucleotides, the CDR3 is TGCGCCAGCAGGAGGGGAGCAGGGGGTTGGGCTGAAGCTTTCTTT. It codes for CASRRGAGGWAEAFF.

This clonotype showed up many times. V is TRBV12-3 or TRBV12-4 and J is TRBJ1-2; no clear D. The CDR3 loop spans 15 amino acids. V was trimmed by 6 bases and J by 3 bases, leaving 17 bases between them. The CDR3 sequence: CASSPDGGGYYGYTF. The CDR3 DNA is TGTGCCAGCAGCCCGGACGGAGGAGGCTACTATGGCTACACCTTC.

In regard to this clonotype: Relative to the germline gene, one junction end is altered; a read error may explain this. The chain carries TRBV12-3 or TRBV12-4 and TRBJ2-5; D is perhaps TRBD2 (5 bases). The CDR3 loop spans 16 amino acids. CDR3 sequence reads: CASSALRALRQETKYF. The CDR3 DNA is TGTGCCAGCAGTGCATTGAGGGCCCTACGTCAAGAGACCAAGTACTTC.

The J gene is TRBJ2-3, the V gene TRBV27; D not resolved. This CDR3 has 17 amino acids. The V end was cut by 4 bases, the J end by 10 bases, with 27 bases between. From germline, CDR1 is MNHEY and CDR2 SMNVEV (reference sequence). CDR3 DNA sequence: TGTGCCAGCAGTTCCGCTCGGTATGTGGACCTTTTCGAGGCGCAGTATTTT. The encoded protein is CASSSARYVDLFEAQYF.

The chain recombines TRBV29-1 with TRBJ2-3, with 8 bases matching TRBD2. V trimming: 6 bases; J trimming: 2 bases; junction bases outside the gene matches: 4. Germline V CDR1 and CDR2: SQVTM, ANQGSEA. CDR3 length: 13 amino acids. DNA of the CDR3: TGCAGCGTCCCGGGGGGGACCACAGATACGCAGTATTTT. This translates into CSVPGGTTDTQYF.

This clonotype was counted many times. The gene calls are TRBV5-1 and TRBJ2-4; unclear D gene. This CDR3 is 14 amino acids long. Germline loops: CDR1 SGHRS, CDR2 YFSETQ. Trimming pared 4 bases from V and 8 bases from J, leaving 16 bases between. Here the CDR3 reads CASSPQARSDIQYF. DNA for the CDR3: TGCGCCAGCAGCCCTCAAGCGCGGAGTGACATTCAGTACTTC. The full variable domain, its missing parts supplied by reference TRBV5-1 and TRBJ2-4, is KAGVTQTPRYLIKTRGQQVTLSCSPISGHRSVSWYQQTPGQGLQFLFEYFSETQRNKGNFPGRFSGRQFSNSRSEMNVSTLELGDSALYLCASSPQARSDIQYFGAGTRLSVL.

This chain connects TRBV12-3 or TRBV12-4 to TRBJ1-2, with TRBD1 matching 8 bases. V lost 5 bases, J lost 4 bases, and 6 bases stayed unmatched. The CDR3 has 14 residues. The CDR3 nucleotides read TGTGCCAGCAGTGGACAGGGCACCTCCTATGGCTACACCTTC. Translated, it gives CASSGQGTSYGYTF.

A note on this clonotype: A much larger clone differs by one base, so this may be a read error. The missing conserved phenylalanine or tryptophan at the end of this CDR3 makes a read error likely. CDR3 DNA sequence: TGTGCCAGCAGCTTAGCTTGGACTAGCGGGACGAATGAGCAGTTCCTC. Residues: CASSLAWTSGTNEQFL. The chain is built from TRBV11-2 and TRBJ2-1, with 12 bases that match TRBD2. CDR1 is SGHAT, CDR2 FQNNGV, per germline. There are 16 residues in the CDR3. V was pared by 1 base and J by 7 bases, with 5 bases of the junction left unmatched.

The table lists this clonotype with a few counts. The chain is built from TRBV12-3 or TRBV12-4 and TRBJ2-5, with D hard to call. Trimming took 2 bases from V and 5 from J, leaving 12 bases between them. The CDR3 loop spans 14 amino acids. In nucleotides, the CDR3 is TGTGCCAGCAGTTTACGGTCTAGACCCGAGACCCAGTACTTC. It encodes CASSLRSRPETQYF.

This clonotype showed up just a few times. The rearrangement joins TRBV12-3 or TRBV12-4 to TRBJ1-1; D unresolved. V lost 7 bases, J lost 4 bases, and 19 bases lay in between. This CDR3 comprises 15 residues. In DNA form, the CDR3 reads TGTGCCAGCACCACCTGGAGGCGTATGAGCACTGAAGCTTTCTTT. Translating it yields CASTTWRRMSTEAFF.

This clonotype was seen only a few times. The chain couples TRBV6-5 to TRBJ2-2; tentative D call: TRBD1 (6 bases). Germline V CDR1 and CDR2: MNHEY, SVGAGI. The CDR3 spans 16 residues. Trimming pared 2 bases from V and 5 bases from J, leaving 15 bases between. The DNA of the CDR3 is TGTGCCAGCAGTTACGCCTCGGCAGGGGTAACCGGGGAGCTGTTTTTT. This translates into CASSYASAGVTGELFF.

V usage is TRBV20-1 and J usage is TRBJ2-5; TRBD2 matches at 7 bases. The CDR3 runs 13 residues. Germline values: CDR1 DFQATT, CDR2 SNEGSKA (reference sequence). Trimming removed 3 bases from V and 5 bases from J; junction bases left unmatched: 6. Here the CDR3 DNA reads TGCAGTGCTAGCCAGACTAGCTCTGAGACCCAGTACTTC. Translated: CSASQTSSETQYF.

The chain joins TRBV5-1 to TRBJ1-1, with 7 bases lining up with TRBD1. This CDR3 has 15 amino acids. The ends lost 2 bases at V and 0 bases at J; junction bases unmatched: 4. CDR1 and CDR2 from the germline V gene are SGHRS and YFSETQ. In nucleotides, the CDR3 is TGCGCCAGCAGCTTACAGGGGAATATGAACACTGAAGCTTTCTTT. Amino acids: CASSLQGNMNTEAFF.

Here the CDR3 DNA reads TGTGCCTCGCAGAATGGAGAGACCCAGTACTTC. Encoded protein: CASQNGETQYF. V is TRBV10-3 and J is TRBJ2-5; D is uncertain. Germline loops: CDR1 ENHRY, CDR2 SYGVKD. The CDR3 sequence is 11 residues long. The V end lost 11 bases, the J end lost 4 bases, and 11 bases lay between the germline ends.